The 8 T cell receptor beta chains listed next were all sequenced from one sample in a study of blood T cell repertoires in COVID-19. The table came from immunoSEQ multiplex PCR; TCRdb's copy has only in-frame clones and leaves some out. The table has 200,000 to 250,000 clones, more than 85% seen once. The sequenced material came from peripheral blood. The receptors come from a woman aged 45-65 years with COVID-19, enrolled during active disease.

This clone turned up a few times. As DNA, the CDR3 is TGCGCCAGCAGCCAGGAAACAGGGGTAAACACTGAAGCTTTCTTT. Amino acids: CASSQETGVNTEAFF. The chain combines TRBV4-3 with TRBJ1-1; 7 nucleotides agree with TRBD1. Germline lookup yields CDR1 LGHNA and CDR2 YSLEER. CDR3 length equals 15 residues. V gave up 3 bases and J gave up 2 bases; unmatched junction bases: 6.

The chain has TRBV28 and TRBJ2-2; possible D gene TRBD1, 5 bases. Germline loops: CDR1 MDHEN, CDR2 SYDVKM. The ends were cut back, 2 bases at V and 1 base at J, with 5 bases in the middle. The CDR3 has 14 amino acids. The CDR3: CASSLQGNTGELFF. Here the CDR3 DNA reads TGTGCCAGCAGTTTACAGGGGAACACCGGGGAGCTGTTTTTT.

The CDR3 nucleotides are TGTGCCAGCAGTTTGAGGGAGGACACTGAAGCTTTCTTT. This encodes CASSLREDTEAFF. V and J are TRBV12-3 or TRBV12-4 and TRBJ1-1; D unresolved. Trimming left V 3 bases short and J 3 bases short, with 8 bases between. The length of the CDR3 is 13 residues.

The chain recombines TRBV28 with TRBJ1-5; perhaps TRBD1 as D (5 bases). CDR3 size: 16 residues. Trimming left V 5 bases short and J 3 bases short, with 17 bases between. Germline V gives CDR1 MDHEN, CDR2 SYDVKM. Here the CDR3 DNA reads TGTGCCAGCAGTCGCACCCGACAGATCCTCAATCAGCCCCAGCATTTT. It encodes CASSRTRQILNQPQHF.

The rearrangement uses TRBV24-1 and TRBJ2-3, with 7 nucleotides matching TRBD1. The CDR3 totals 17 residues. V trimming: 3 bases; J trimming: 0 bases; junction bases outside the gene matches: 8. CDR1 KGHDR and CDR2 SFDVKD come from the germline V gene. DNA for the CDR3: TGTGCCACCAGTGATCAACGGACAGGTACTAGCACAGATACGCAGTATTTT. It codes for CATSDQRTGTSTDTQYF.

V and J are TRBV15 and TRBJ1-5; 7 positions match TRBD1. Trimming cost V 0 bases and J 7 bases; bases outside gene matches: 15. This CDR3 has 18 amino acids. CDR1 and CDR2 from the germline V gene are LNHNV and YYDKDF (reference sequence). CDR3 coding DNA: TGTGCCACCAGCAGAGATTCCCGATTAACAGGGGTACGGCAGCCCCAGCATTTT. Amino acid sequence: CATSRDSRLTGVRQPQHF.

In its sample, this clone was seen once. The rearrangement links TRBV27 to TRBJ2-3, with TRBD1 matching 9 bases. Germline loops: CDR1 MNHEY, CDR2 SMNVEV (reference sequence). Trimming at V came to 6 bases and at J to 5 bases, leaving 9 bases not matched to a gene. The length of the CDR3 is 15 residues. The CDR3, as DNA: TGTGCCAGCAGCCCCGGGGGACAGGGACTAGATACGCAGTATTTT. Protein: CASSPGGQGLDTQYF.

The V call is TRBV5-1, the J call TRBJ2-6; D unresolved. This CDR3 spans 18 amino acids. V lost 3 bases and J lost 0, with 16 bases in between. The germline gives CDR1 SGHRS, CDR2 YFSETQ. In DNA form, the CDR3 reads TGCGCCAGCAGCTCGGGTGTCCTACCGGGCTCTGGGGCCAACGTCCTGACTTTC. Translation: CASSSGVLPGSGANVLTF.